These T cell receptor beta chains were read from a single sample in a study of blood T cell repertoires in COVID-19. Measured with immunoSEQ multiplex PCR; TCRdb has only the in-frame clones, and not every one. Here the sample spans around 400,000 clones, around 87% being singletons. The sample was peripheral blood. The receptors come from a woman in her sixties with COVID-19, enrolled during active disease. Each CDR3 is given without its conserved first and last residue.

>TRBJ1-1|TRBV5-4
ASSLGGTGLNTEAF
>TRBJ1-4|TRBV15
ATSSGQGRANEKLF
>TRBJ1-5|TRBV3-1/TRBV3-2
ASSHQTGPQH
>TRBJ1-2|TRBV6-1
ASSGPRELRSYGYT
>TRBJ2-2|TRBV5-1
ASSLGPANTGELF
>TRBJ1-5|TRBV3-1/TRBV3-2
ASSQGQGRGNQPQH
>TRBJ1-3|TRBV15
ATSKDWDSYYSGNTIY
>TRBJ1-4|TRBV3-1/TRBV3-2
ASSQEVNRPNEKLF
>TRBJ1-2|TRBV5-1
ASSPGGGKGYGYT
>TRBJ1-1|TRBV5-1
ASSLAGQGDTEAF
>TRBJ1-1|TRBV6-5
ASSSSTGNTEAF
>TRBJ2-5|TRBV12-3/TRBV12-4
ASRESTQETQY
>TRBJ2-7|TRBV5-6
ASSLPQGREQY
>TRBJ2-2|TRBV5-1
ASSWTSGVTGELF
>TRBJ1-1|TRBV12-3/TRBV12-4
ASSLSVNTEAF
>TRBJ1-1|TRBV10-3
AISPRWTVVYDTEAF
>TRBJ2-7|TRBV27
ASSRGQGGLYEQY
>TRBJ2-3|TRBV27
ASSSLGGRADTQY
>TRBJ1-1|TRBV27
ASSPTRTGLRGDTEAF
>TRBJ1-3|TRBV28
ATRGTNTIY
>TRBJ1-1|TRBV4-2
ASSQVPQGGTEAF
>TRBJ1-6|TRBV28
ASITGNSPLH
>TRBJ1-4|TRBV2
ASSYTGAGEKLF
>TRBJ2-2|TRBV18
ASSTGQGATGELF
>TRBJ2-3|TRBV28
ASRVSVNTDTQY
>TRBJ2-1|TRBV23-1
ALQGGTSGYNEQF
>TRBJ1-6|TRBV18
ASSPPSGANSPLH
>TRBJ2-1|TRBV7-9
ASSLRTGAYNEQF